These T cell receptor beta chains were read from a single sample in a study of siplizumab effects on memory and regulatory T cells. The method was immunoSEQ multiplex PCR; TCRdb's version includes in-frame clones alone and lacks a portion of them. This sample has some 100,000 clones, with more than 85% found just once. Sequencing was carried out using CD8+ T cells sorted from blood. Receptor source: a human donor in good health. CDR3s include the opening cysteine and the closing phenylalanine or tryptophan. The D gene is left open where the match is weak. The size field is filled for only some rows; it gives once, few, many or a size class.

TRBJ2-3	TRBV6-5	.	.	TGTGCCAGCAGTTATTTAGGGGCAGATACGCAGTATTTT	CASSYLGADTQYF
TRBJ2-5	TRBV7-2	.	.	TGTGCCAGCAGCTTAGCGGGGCGGGCTCAAGAGACCCAGTACTTC	CASSLAGRAQETQYF
TRBJ2-7	TRBV5-1	.	.	TGCGCCAGCAGCTTGCAGAAAGACTACGAGCAGTACTTC	CASSLQKDYEQYF
TRBJ2-1	TRBV30	TRBD2	.	TGTGCCTGGACTACTAGCGGGGGATACAATGAGCGGCAGTTCTTC	CAWTTSGGYNERQFF
TRBJ1-2	TRBV6-1	TRBD1	.	TGTGCCAGCAGTGAAGGACAGGGGGCTTACTACACCTTC	CASSEGQGAYYTF
TRBJ1-1	TRBV27	.	.	TGTGCCAGCAGTTTATCGACTTTGGGAGGGAACACTGAAGCTTTCTTT	CASSLSTLGGNTEAFF
TRBJ2-2	TRBV6-5	.	.	TGTGCCAGCAGTGCCTACAGGGAAACCGGGGAGCTGTTTTTT	CASSAYRETGELFF
TRBJ2-1	TRBV7-9	.	.	TGTGCCAGCAGGCCCGGGAGTAATGAGCAGTTCTTC	CASRPGSNEQFF
TRBJ1-3	TRBV6-6	TRBD1	.	TGTGCCAGCTATTCCCCGGACAGGGATCCTGGAAACACCATATATTTT	CASYSPDRDPGNTIYF
TRBJ2-5	TRBV11-3	TRBD2	.	TGTGCCAGCAGCCCAGCCCTCCCTAGCGGGAGTTTTGAGACCCAGTACTTC	CASSPALPSGSFETQYF
TRBJ2-7	TRBV5-5	TRBD1	.	TGTGCCAGCAGCTTTGTCCCCGGGACAGGGGGCAACGAGCAGTACTTC	CASSFVPGTGGNEQYF
TRBJ1-2	TRBV7-9	TRBD1	.	TGTGCCAGCAGCCCGGGGACAGAAAACTATGGCTACACCTTC	CASSPGTENYGYTF
TRBJ1-4	TRBV4-1	TRBD1	.	TGCGCCAGCAGCCTCGTCCCGGGACAGGGTTCGGGTGAAAAACTGTTTTTT	CASSLVPGQGSGEKLFF
TRBJ2-3	TRBV9	.	.	TGTGCCAGCAGCGTAGGCGGGTCTAACACAGATACGCAGTATTTT	CASSVGGSNTDTQYF
TRBJ1-1	TRBV19	TRBD1	.	TGTGCCAGTAGTATAGATTTCGGACAGGTTAACACTGAAGCTTTCTTT	CASSIDFGQVNTEAFF
TRBJ2-3	TRBV10-3	.	.	TGTGCCATCAGTGAGTTGGGCCGCACAGATACGCAGTATTTT	CAISELGRTDTQYF
TRBJ2-1	TRBV28	.	.	TGTGCCAGCAGTCTCAACAGGGCCTACGGGAATGAGCAGTTCTTC	CASSLNRAYGNEQFF
TRBJ1-5	TRBV27	.	.	TGTGCCAGCAGTCTACAAGGAAACAATCAGCCCCAGCATTTT	CASSLQGNNQPQHF
TRBJ1-2	TRBV20-1	.	.	TGCAGTGCGGATGGCTACACCTTC	CSADGYTF
TRBJ1-2	TRBV15	TRBD1	.	TGTGCCACCAGCAGCGGGACAGGGTACTATGGCTACACCTTC	CATSSGTGYYGYTF
TRBJ1-1	TRBV7-6	.	few	TGTGCCAGCAGCGCTGGACATAACACTGAAGCTTTCTTT	CASSAGHNTEAFF
TRBJ2-7	TRBV5-1	.	.	TGCGCCAGCACCGGGACAAACGACTACGAGCAGTACTTC	CASTGTNDYEQYF
TRBJ2-2	TRBV4-3	TRBD2	.	TGCGCCAGCAGCCAAGAGACTAGCGGGGTTTTTGGGCCCGGGGAGCTGTTTTTT	CASSQETSGVFGPGELFF
TRBJ1-2	TRBV27	TRBD1	.	TGTGCCAGCAGTCTCGTAGGGACAGGGGTCCTCTATGGCTACACCTTC	CASSLVGTGVLYGYTF
TRBJ1-1	TRBV5-6	.	.	TGTGCCAGCAGCTTCGGACATAGGGGTGGGATGAACACTGAAGCTTTCTTT	CASSFGHRGGMNTEAFF
TRBJ2-5	TRBV13	.	.	TGTGCCAGCAGACTAGCCGGGGAGACCCAGTACTTC	CASRLAGETQYF
TRBJ2-5	TRBV5-6	.	.	TGTGCCAGCAGCTTTGACAGGGAGGAAGAGACCCAGTACTTC	CASSFDREEETQYF
TRBJ1-6	TRBV7-9	TRBD1	once	TGTGCCAGCAGTGCAACGACAGGGCGAAATTCACCCCTCCACTTT	CASSATTGRNSPLHF
TRBJ1-5	TRBV27	.	.	TGTGCCACCTCCCCTGTTGGACAGAATCAGCCCCAGCATTTT	CATSPVGQNQPQHF
TRBJ1-2	TRBV29-1	.	.	TGCAGCGTCAGAGAATCTTATGGCTACACCTTC	CSVRESYGYTF
TRBJ1-3	TRBV5-1	.	.	TGCGCCAGCAGCCAAGACTCTGGAAACACCATATATTTT	CASSQDSGNTIYF